The 17 T cell receptor beta chains presented below share a single source sample, sequenced in a study of T-cell memory formation after mild COVID-19. From the 5' RACE reads, TCRdb called clonotypes with MiXCR, one entry per CDR3 protein. The repertoire holds a few hundred thousand distinct CDR3 sequences, around 21% seen once, with around 13% in the top ten. Sequenced sample: PBMCs or a T cell subset sorted from them (not recorded which). The receptors here all came from an adult woman who had mild COVID-19 (a few samples of this study predate the infection). Cell type and time point are not known.

The V gene is TRBV2, the J gene TRBJ1-1; D is uncertain. There are 13 residues in the CDR3. CDR1 is SNHLY, CDR2 FYNNEI, per germline. The ends were cut back, 4 bases at V and 3 bases at J, with 9 bases in the middle. The CDR3 DNA is TGTGCCAGCAGTGTGCAAGGGTACACTGAAGCTTTCTTT. This gives the protein CASSVQGYTEAFF.

This clonotype has a count of ten or more. The chain links TRBV9 to TRBJ2-1, with D maybe TRBD2 (5 bases). The CDR3 is made up of 16 amino acids. Trimming cost V 0 bases and J 2 bases, with 12 bases left between them. CDR1 SGDLS and CDR2 YYNGEE come from the germline V gene. Here the CDR3 reads CASSVASFSTYNEQFF. CDR3 coding DNA: TGTGCCAGCAGCGTAGCTAGCTTCTCCACCTACAATGAGCAGTTCTTC.

CDR3 in amino acids: CATSPSGGSYEQYF. In DNA, the CDR3 is TGTGCCACCAGTCCTAGCGGGGGCTCCTACGAGCAGTACTTC. The chain is built from TRBV24-1 and TRBJ2-7; TRBD2 matches at 10 bases. V gave up 6 bases and J gave up 0 bases; unmatched junction bases: 1. CDR3 length: 14 amino acids. The germline gives CDR1 KGHDR, CDR2 SFDVKD.

The chain joins TRBV9 to TRBJ1-1, with unresolved D. CDR1 is SGDLS, CDR2 YYNGEE, per germline. Trimming shortened V by 1 base and J by 1 base, and 11 bases separated the two germline ends. The CDR3 is 15 amino acids. The CDR3 region has the DNA TGTGCCAGCAGCGTAATGGGAGTACAGAACACTGAAGCTTTCTTT. Translated: CASSVMGVQNTEAFF. Combining the CDR3 with reference TRBV9 and TRBJ1-1 gives the whole variable domain DSGVTQTPKHLITATGQRVTLRCSPRSGDLSVYWYQQSLDQGLQFLIQYYNGEERAKGNILERFSAQQFPDLHSELNLSSLELGDSALYFCASSVMGVQNTEAFFGQGTRLTVV.

The chain's CDR3 is CASSPGTSGRAGETQYF. The CDR3 nucleotides read TGTGCCAGCAGCCCTGGGACTAGCGGGAGGGCCGGTGAGACCCAGTACTTC. This rearrangement joins TRBV7-9 to TRBJ2-5; 16 bases are a match to TRBD2. The CDR3 runs 17 residues. Germline trimming cut 5 bases from V and 5 bases from J; bases unmatched to any gene: 8. The germline V gene encodes CDR1 SEHNR and CDR2 FQNEAQ (reference sequence).

This clonotype was picked up many times. The rearrangement uses TRBV5-6 and TRBJ2-7; D not resolved. This CDR3 comprises 14 residues. V lost 0 bases, J lost 5 bases, and 12 bases lay in between. Germline assignment: CDR1 SGHDT and CDR2 YYEEEE. CDR3 nucleotide sequence: TGTGCCAGCAGCTTGGAAAGGAATAGCCACGAGCAGTACTTC. This codes for CASSLERNSHEQYF. Combining the CDR3 with reference TRBV5-6 and TRBJ2-7 gives the whole variable domain DAGVTQSPTHLIKTRGQQVTLRCSPKSGHDTVSWYQQALGQGPQFIFQYYEEEERQRGNFPDRFSGHQFPNYSSELNVNALLLGDSALYLCASSLERNSHEQYFGPGTRLTVT.

This clonotype was counted many times. The chain couples TRBV6-1 to TRBJ2-2; TRBD2 matches 9 bases. Germline trimming cut 3 bases from V and 7 bases from J; bases unmatched to any gene: 6. Germline V gene lookup returns CDR1 MNHNS and CDR2 SASEGT. This CDR3 is 15 amino acids long. The CDR3 loop is CASSDLAGMVGELFF. The CDR3 DNA follows: TGTGCCAGCAGTGACCTAGCGGGGATGGTCGGGGAGCTGTTTTTT.

V gene TRBV29-1 combines with J gene TRBJ1-5; TRBD1 agrees at 8 bases. The J segment lost 3 bases and the V segment lost 4 bases, leaving 8 bases of the junction unmatched. The CDR3 has 15 amino acids. CDR1 SQVTM and CDR2 ANQGSEA come from the germline V gene. CDR3 residues: CSVVIGQGLNQPQHF. CDR3 nucleotide sequence: TGCAGCGTTGTAATAGGACAGGGACTCAATCAGCCCCAGCATTTT.

This chain joins TRBV7-9 and TRBJ1-1; 10 nucleotides match TRBD1. V shed 8 bases and J 7 bases; nucleotides not matched to a gene: 4. The CDR3 covers 12 residues. Germline CDR1 SEHNR, CDR2 FQNEAQ (reference sequence). The CDR3 DNA is TGTGCCAGCGACAGGGGGCTTATTGAAGCTTTCTTT. Translated, it gives CASDRGLIEAFF.

This clonotype was seen repeatedly, ten times or more. V and J are TRBV12-3 or TRBV12-4 and TRBJ2-1; 8 bases are a match to TRBD2. The CDR3 is 15 amino acids. J lost 6 bases, V lost 6 bases, and 10 bases had no gene match. CDR3 sequence reads: CASSGAGAFSNEQFF. The CDR3 nucleotides read TGTGCCAGCAGCGGAGCGGGGGCCTTTAGCAATGAGCAGTTCTTC.

The chain is built from TRBV20-1 and TRBJ2-1; 7 nucleotides match TRBD1. The CDR3 is made up of 15 amino acids. CDR1 and CDR2 from the germline V gene are DFQATT and SNEGSKA (reference sequence). After removal of 3 bases from V and 0 bases from J, the junction contained 5 bases not matched to a gene. CDR3 protein: CSARSGQFSYNEQFF. The CDR3 nucleotides are TGCAGTGCTAGGTCGGGACAGTTCTCCTACAATGAGCAGTTCTTC.

At least ten counts were recorded for this clonotype. The V call is TRBV12-3 or TRBV12-4, the J call TRBJ2-7, with TRBD2 matching 14 bases. With 3 bases clipped from V and 5 bases from J, the junction kept 6 bases outside the gene matches. This CDR3 spans 16 amino acids. Here the CDR3 reads CASSFLWTSGRHEQYF. The DNA for the CDR3 is TGTGCCAGCAGTTTCCTGTGGACTAGCGGGAGGCACGAGCAGTACTTC.

This rearrangement joins TRBV5-6 to TRBJ2-5; D gene unclear. The CDR3 runs 15 residues. The germline CDR1 and CDR2 sequences are SGHDT and YYEEEE. V was clipped by 0 bases and J by 0 bases, with 9 bases between them. CDR3 bases: TGTGCCAGCAGCTTGGGGCTTAGGAACCAAGAGACCCAGTACTTC. Residues: CASSLGLRNQETQYF.

The genes are TRBV5-5 and TRBJ2-2, with 9 bases aligning to TRBD1. The CDR3 is 16 residues long. From germline, CDR1 is SGHKS and CDR2 YYEKEE (reference sequence). V shed 3 bases, J shed 5 bases, and the junction held 8 bases outside the gene matches. CDR3 coding DNA: TGTGCCAGCAGCTCCCACAGGGGGCGAGGGACCGGGGAGCTGTTTTTT. Amino acids: CASSSHRGRGTGELFF.

This chain links TRBV7-2 with TRBJ2-5; weak D call: TRBD1 (6 bases). This CDR3 spans 15 amino acids. V lost 3 bases and J 1 base, leaving 12 bases between the germline ends. In germline, CDR1 is SGHTA, CDR2 FQGNSA. The CDR3 region is CASSLGAARQETQYF. DNA for the CDR3: TGTGCCAGCAGCTTGGGGGCGGCCCGCCAAGAGACCCAGTACTTC.

The V gene is TRBV12-3 or TRBV12-4, the J gene TRBJ2-2; no firm D call. This CDR3 has 13 amino acids. V lost 2 bases and J lost 5, with 6 bases in between. CDR3 sequence reads: CASSLMGTGELFF. DNA of the CDR3: TGTGCCAGCAGTTTAATGGGTACCGGGGAGCTGTTTTTT.

This clonotype was counted a few times. The chain joins TRBV6-5 to TRBJ2-7; TRBD2 might be the D (6 bases). CDR1 and CDR2 from the germline V gene are MNHEY and SVGAGI. V was clipped by 0 bases and J by 1 base, with 10 bases between them. The CDR3 is made up of 15 amino acids. The CDR3 protein is CASSYSWRESYEQYF. CDR3 DNA sequence: TGTGCCAGCAGTTACTCGTGGCGGGAATCCTACGAGCAGTACTTC.